The 17 T cell receptor beta chains given below trace back to one sample, sequenced in a study of graft-versus-host responses after intestinal transplantation. The data were produced by immunoSEQ multiplex PCR, yet TCRdb's version contains in-frame clones alone and is incomplete. The table has approximately 88,000 clones, roughly 90% seen once. For these TCRs, the target antigens are not known. The specimen comprised unstimulated CD4+ T cells sorted from spleen or lymph node cells, sampled before intestinal transplant. The receptors come from a human donor who received an intestinal transplant.

This rearrangement joins TRBV6-1 to TRBJ1-5; maybe TRBD1 (5 bases). The CDR3 is 14 residues long. V was clipped by 4 bases and J by 7 bases, with 14 bases between them. Looked up from germline, CDR1 is MNHNS and CDR2 is SASEGT. DNA of the CDR3: TGTGCCAGCAGTGGCGCCGGGGGAGGGCAGCCCCAGCATTTT. Amino acid sequence: CASSGAGGGQPQHF.

The V call is TRBV5-1, the J call TRBJ1-1; possibly TRBD1 for D (6 bases). The CDR3 sequence is 14 residues long. Germline V gene data show CDR1 as SGHRS and CDR2 as YFSETQ. V lost 7 bases and J lost 3, with 16 bases in between. CDR3 protein: CASAGRGDDTEAFF. The CDR3 region has the DNA TGCGCCAGCGCCGGGAGGGGGGATGACACTGAAGCTTTCTTT.

V gene TRBV27 combines with J gene TRBJ1-1; tentatively, D is TRBD1 (5 bases). Germline CDR1 reads MNHEY; CDR2 reads SMNVEV (reference sequence). The CDR3 is 14 residues long. Between the trimmed V and J ends, which lost 4 bases and 4 bases, there was a span of 13 bases. Written as DNA, the CDR3 is TGTGCCAGCAGTTCCCCCGGGGGAGGCACTGAAGCTTTCTTT. Translated: CASSSPGGGTEAFF.

A few counts support this clone. The rearrangement joins TRBV5-6 to TRBJ1-2, with no clear D. The V gene's germline CDR1 is SGHDT and CDR2 YYEEEE. Deletions cut 2 bases from V and 8 bases from J, with 10 bases between. The CDR3 is 12 amino acids. The CDR3 bases are TGTGCCAGCAGCTTTACCGGGATCGGCTACACCTTC. It specifies CASSFTGIGYTF.

This clone was observed a few times. The J gene is TRBJ1-1, the V gene TRBV5-1; tentatively, D is TRBD1 (5 bases). The V and J ends lost 0 bases and 3 bases respectively, with 6 bases between them. CDR1 is SGHRS and CDR2 is YFSETQ in the germline V gene. This CDR3 has 13 amino acids. CDR3 in amino acids: CASSLAGDTEAFF. The CDR3 nucleotides read TGCGCCAGCAGCTTGGCGGGGGACACTGAAGCTTTCTTT.

The chain carries TRBV5-4 and TRBJ2-3; 8 bases agree with TRBD2. In germline, CDR1 is SGHNT, CDR2 YYREEE (reference sequence). The V gene end was trimmed by 4 bases and the J gene end by 1 base; junction bases not matched to a gene: 8. This CDR3 region has 16 residues. CDR3 region: CASSNGLALGTDTQYF. The CDR3 bases are TGTGCCAGCAGCAACGGACTAGCTTTGGGCACAGATACGCAGTATTTT.

The rearrangement uses TRBV11-2 and TRBJ2-5, with TRBD1 matching over 9 bases. CDR1 SGHAT and CDR2 FQNNGV come from the germline V gene. This CDR3 contains 14 residues. Germline trimming cut 6 bases from V and 5 bases from J; bases unmatched to any gene: 7. This CDR3 reads CASRPRTGVETQYF. DNA for the CDR3: TGTGCCAGCAGACCGAGGACAGGGGTGGAGACCCAGTACTTC.

The rearrangement uses TRBV7-8 and TRBJ2-1; no definite D call. The CDR3 is made up of 12 amino acids. Germline V gene lookup returns CDR1 SGHVS and CDR2 FQNEAQ. V was clipped by 3 bases and J by 10 bases, with 10 bases between them. The CDR3 nucleotides are TGTGCCAGCAGCTTTGGGCGTGGGGAGCAGTTCTTC. It encodes CASSFGRGEQFF. Full variable domain (remainder filled in from reference TRBV7-8 and TRBJ2-1): GAGVSQSPRYKVAKRGQDVALRCDPISGHVSLFWYQQALGQGPEFLTYFQNEAQLDKSGLPSDRFFAERPEGSVSTLKIQRTQQEDSAVYLCASSFGRGEQFFGPGTRLTVL.

This chain connects TRBV18 to TRBJ1-2; D is perhaps TRBD1 (5 bases). Trimming shortened V by 3 bases and J by 4 bases, and 27 bases separated the two germline ends. There are 19 residues in the CDR3. Per germline, CDR1 KGHSH and CDR2 LQKENI. In DNA, the CDR3 is TGTGCCAGCTCACCCGGAGTCCCCACGACAGATATGCTCGGCTATGGCTACACCTTC. Translated: CASSPGVPTTDMLGYGYTF. The full variable domain, completed using reference TRBV18 and TRBJ1-2, is NAGVMQNPRHLVRRRGQEARLRCSPMKGHSHVYWYRQLPEEGLKFMVYLQKENIIDESGMPKERFSAEFPKEGPSILRIQQVVRGDSAAYFCASSPGVPTTDMLGYGYTFGSGTRLTVV.

V is TRBV7-9 and J is TRBJ1-2; no reliable D call. This CDR3 spans 13 amino acids. The V and J ends lost 5 bases and 3 bases respectively, with 10 bases between them. Per germline, CDR1 SEHNR and CDR2 FQNEAQ (reference sequence). The CDR3 is CASSQGRDYGYTF. The CDR3 DNA reads TGTGCCAGCAGCCAAGGGCGGGACTATGGCTACACCTTC.

The CDR3 coding sequence is TGTGCCAGCAGTGAAGAGGGGCGACTGAACACTGAAGCTTTCTTT. Protein product: CASSEEGRLNTEAFF. V is TRBV6-1 and J is TRBJ1-1, with a tentative D call TRBD1 (5 bases). The germline CDR1 and CDR2 sequences are MNHNS and SASEGT. The CDR3 covers 15 residues. The ends were cut back, 1 base at V and 0 bases at J, with 9 bases in the middle.

The genes are TRBV18 and TRBJ2-2; 9 nucleotides align to TRBD1. Germline-derived CDR1 and CDR2 are KGHSH and LQKENI. The V and J ends lost 4 bases and 5 bases, in that order; junction bases with no gene match: 2. The CDR3 is made up of 14 amino acids. The CDR3 DNA reads TGTGCCAGCTCACTACAGGGGGCAACCGGGGAGCTGTTTTTT. This gives the protein CASSLQGATGELFF.

The chain joins TRBV5-8 to TRBJ1-6; D gene uncertain. Germline values: CDR1 SGHTS, CDR2 YDEGEE. The CDR3 runs to 12 residues. The V gene lost 4 bases and the J gene lost 15 bases, with 14 bases spanning the gap. The CDR3 reads CASSGPGWGLHF. The CDR3 DNA is TGTGCCAGCAGCGGGCCGGGATGGGGCCTCCACTTT.

This chain joins TRBV2 and TRBJ2-7; 7 bases agree with TRBD1. In germline, CDR1 is SNHLY, CDR2 FYNNEI. The CDR3 extends over 14 amino acids. V lost 5 bases to trimming and J lost 6 bases; unmatched junction nucleotides: 10. The DNA of the CDR3 is TGTGCCAGCAGTAAAGACAGGGTAGGTGGCGAGCAGTACTTC. It yields the protein CASSKDRVGGEQYF.

This chain joins TRBV10-1 and TRBJ2-5; tentative D call: TRBD2 (6 bases). CDR3 length: 14 amino acids. V shed 6 bases and J shed 4 bases, with 15 bases lying between them. Germline assignment: CDR1 WNHNN and CDR2 SYGVQD (reference sequence). In DNA, the CDR3 is TGCGCCAGCAGCCCCGGGACTCAAGGAGAGACCCAGTACTTC. Protein sequence: CASSPGTQGETQYF.

Comment on this clone: Other DNA variants within this sample encode the same CDR3. The V and J genes are TRBV25-1 and TRBJ1-2; TRBD1 is a possible D gene (6 bases). This CDR3 spans 14 amino acids. V was pared by 6 bases and J by 4 bases, with 15 bases between. Germline CDR1 reads MGHDK; CDR2 reads SYGVNS. As DNA, the CDR3 is TGTGCCAGCAGCGACCCAAGGGGGGGCTATGGCTACACCTTC. Residues: CASSDPRGGYGYTF.

The rearrangement uses TRBV25-1 and TRBJ2-7; a weak D match, TRBD1 (6 bases). The CDR3 has 15 amino acids. Germline loops: CDR1 MGHDK, CDR2 SYGVNS. Trimming took off 8 bases at V and 0 bases at J, with 17 bases between the two ends. CDR3: CASRKGRDNSYEQYF. For the CDR3, the DNA is TGTGCCAGCCGTAAAGGCAGGGACAACTCCTACGAGCAGTACTTC.